These T cell receptor beta chains were read from a single sample in a study of blood T cell repertoires in COVID-19. TCRdb's table, derived via immunoSEQ multiplex PCR, lists solely in-frame clones and lacks some. The data contain roughly 380,000 clones, approximately 90% of them singletons. The sequenced sample was peripheral blood. The receptor set was obtained from a middle-aged woman with COVID-19, enrolled during active disease. Each CDR3 is given with its conserved first and last residue. D genes are given only for firm matches. Size is stated for part of the rows, as once, few or many counts, or as a class when the clone is expanded.

TRBJ1-1 . . TRBV18 TGTGCCAGCTCACCAAATATAGATATGAACACTGAAGCTTTCTTT CASSPNIDMNTEAFF
TRBJ1-5 . TRBD1 TRBV28 TGTGCCAGCAGTCTTCCCGGCGGAGGGGGCCGCAATCAGCCCCAGCATTTT CASSLPGGGGRNQPQHF
TRBJ2-7 . TRBD2 TRBV2 TGTGCCAGCGCAGGACTAGCGGGATCCGGCGAGCAGTACTTC CASAGLAGSGEQYF
TRBJ2-3 . . TRBV15 TGTGCCACCAGCAGTTTTCATGGCACAGATACGCAGTATTTT CATSSFHGTDTQYF
TRBJ2-7 . . TRBV28 TGTGCCAGCAGTTTATTGGGCGGGGGCCTCCCCTACGAGCAGTACTTC CASSLLGGGLPYEQYF
TRBJ1-5 . . TRBV19 TGTGCCAGTAGTATGGGTCGGGATCAGCCCCAGCATTTT CASSMGRDQPQHF
TRBJ1-1 . . TRBV6-2/TRBV6-3 TGTGCCAGCAGTTACTCGGGCGGGGGGCTTGGTGAAGCTTTCTTT CASSYSGGGLGEAFF
TRBJ2-1 . TRBD2 TRBV6-1 TGTGCCAGCAGTGAAGGACTAGCGGGAGGGAACAATGAGCAGTTCTTC CASSEGLAGGNNEQFF
TRBJ1-2 . . TRBV19 TGTGCCAGTAGTATCGACATGTTTTATGGCTACACCTTC CASSIDMFYGYTF
TRBJ2-1 . . TRBV1 TGCACCAGCAGAGGACTAGCGCAATACAATGAGCAGTTCTTC CTSRGLAQYNEQFF
TRBJ1-3 . . TRBV6-5 TGTGCCAGCAGAAGAACAGGGAACGGAAACACCATATATTTT CASRRTGNGNTIYF
TRBJ2-3 . . TRBV7-2 TGTGCCAGCAGCTTAAGACTTCACACAGATACGCAGTATTTT CASSLRLHTDTQYF
TRBJ1-5 . TRBD1 TRBV28 TGTGCCAGCAGAAATGTTCCGGGACAGGGGGTTCGTAGCAATCAGCCCCAGCATTTT CASRNVPGQGVRSNQPQHF
TRBJ2-5 . . TRBV5-1 TGCGCCAGCAGATCTTACGCAGATACCCAAGAGACCCAGTACTTC CASRSYADTQETQYF
TRBJ1-1 . . TRBV3-1/TRBV3-2 TGTGCCAGCACCCAAGGGTCACTAGGAGCTTTCTTT CASTQGSLGAFF
TRBJ1-2 . . TRBV20-1 TGCAGTGCTAAACAGATCTATGGCTACACCTTC CSAKQIYGYTF
TRBJ2-1 . TRBD2 TRBV5-1 TGCGCCAGCAGCTTGGGTAGCGGGGGCGCATCCTACAATGAGCAGTTCTTC CASSLGSGGASYNEQFF
TRBJ2-2 . . TRBV12-3/TRBV12-4 TGTGCCAGCAGTTTTAGACAGGCCGGGGAGCTGTTTTTT CASSFRQAGELFF
TRBJ1-1 . . TRBV28 TGTGCCAGCAGTTTATTAGTTTACACTGAAGCTTTCTTT CASSLLVYTEAFF
TRBJ1-3 once . TRBV7-2 TGTGCCAGCAGCTTAGCGCAGGGTACAGGAAACACCATATATTTT CASSLAQGTGNTIYF
TRBJ1-6 once TRBD1 TRBV6-2/TRBV6-3 TGTGCCAGCAGCATTGGTCAGGGGGCGGTTGCCCTCCACTTT CASSIGQGAVALHF
TRBJ2-3 . TRBD2 TRBV28 TGTGCCAGCAGTCCTTGGACTAGCGGGGGGGCGCATACGCAGTATTTT CASSPWTSGGAHTQYF
TRBJ2-1 . TRBD2 TRBV6-2/TRBV6-3 TGTGCCAGCAGTGTCACGACTAGCGGGAGTTATAGCTCCTACAATGAGCAGTTCTTC CASSVTTSGSYSSYNEQFF
TRBJ2-1 once TRBD2 TRBV5-6 TGTGCCAGCAGCTTGGAAATAGCGGGAGGGCCAGAGAATGAGCAGTTCTTC CASSLEIAGGPENEQFF
TRBJ1-5 . . TRBV12-3/TRBV12-4 TGTGCCAGCAGGGGGGGGGCAAATCAGCCCCAGCATTTT CASRGGANQPQHF
TRBJ2-2 . TRBD2 TRBV9 TGTGCCAGCAGCGTAGTGGCTAGCGGGTTCACCGGGGAGCTGTTTTTT CASSVVASGFTGELFF
TRBJ2-7 . . TRBV21-1 TGTGCCAGCAGCAAAGTGAGAGTTTGCGAGCAGTACTTC CASSKVRVCEQYF
TRBJ2-7 . . TRBV5-4 TGTGCCAGCAGCCAAACATACAGGGGGGGGGACGAGCAGTACTTC CASSQTYRGGDEQYF
TRBJ2-3 . TRBD2 TRBV15 TGTGCCACCAGCTCCCCGACTAGCCCCACAGATACGCAGTATTTT CATSSPTSPTDTQYF
TRBJ2-1 . TRBD1 TRBV7-3 TGTGCCAGCAGCCTAACAGGGGGCTCCTACAATGAGCAGTTCTTC CASSLTGGSYNEQFF
TRBJ1-1 . . TRBV6-1 TGTGCCAGCAGTGAAGCGAACAGGGTATCTACTGAAGCTTTCTTT CASSEANRVSTEAFF
TRBJ1-1 . TRBD1 TRBV6-5 TGTGCCAGCAGGCCCCCGACAGGGATGGACACTGAAGCTTTCTTT CASRPPTGMDTEAFF
TRBJ1-1 . . TRBV28 TGTGCCAGCAGTGGGTTTGGCAGGGGCACTGAAGCTTTCTTT CASSGFGRGTEAFF
TRBJ2-3 once TRBD1 TRBV28 TGTGCCAGCAGTTCCCCCGGGACAGGTGCAGATACGCAGTATTTT CASSSPGTGADTQYF
TRBJ1-3 . . TRBV9 TGTGCCAGCAGCCCCCAGCTAGGGGGTAACACCATATATTTT CASSPQLGGNTIYF
TRBJ2-2 . . TRBV27 TGTGCCAGCAGTTTTTCTCGGTCGGTGAACACCGGGGAGCTGTTTTTT CASSFSRSVNTGELFF
TRBJ1-2 . . TRBV14 TGTGCCAGCAGCCAAGATCAGGCTATATATGGCTACACCTTC CASSQDQAIYGYTF
TRBJ1-3 once . TRBV6-5 TGTGCCATTCAACCACAGGGCTCTGGAAACACCATATATTTT CAIQPQGSGNTIYF
TRBJ2-1 . . TRBV6-6 TGTGCCAGCAGCAGGGACAGGGCGGGGGGTAATGAGCAGTTCTTC CASSRDRAGGNEQFF
TRBJ2-7 . . TRBV28 TGTGCCAGCAGAAGCAAAACCGGGACACTGACTTACGAGCAGTACTTC CASRSKTGTLTYEQYF
TRBJ1-2 . . TRBV28 TGTGCCAGCAAAGTAGGGGCGACGGTGGGTTATGGCTACACCTTC CASKVGATVGYGYTF
TRBJ2-2 . . TRBV2 TGTGCCAGCATCCGACAGGCGAACACCGGGGAGCTGTTTTTT CASIRQANTGELFF
TRBJ2-7 . . TRBV19 TGTGCCAGTAGTATTTTTCCAGGAACCTACGAGCAGTACTTC CASSIFPGTYEQYF
TRBJ1-4 . . TRBV27 TGTGCCAGCAGTCCCCGAGGCCCAAGTGTTGAAAAACTGTTTTTT CASSPRGPSVEKLFF
TRBJ1-1 once . TRBV29-1 TGCAGCGTTGAAGATTGGGGGACAGAAGCTTTCTTT CSVEDWGTEAFF
TRBJ1-6 . . TRBV28 TGTGCCGCGGGGGTCTCCTATAATTCACCCCTCCACTTT CAAGVSYNSPLHF
TRBJ2-6 . TRBD1 TRBV19 TGTGCCAGTAGAAGGAACACAGGGGTCTCCTCTGGGGCCAACGTCCTGACTTTC CASRRNTGVSSGANVLTF
TRBJ1-2 . TRBD1 TRBV18 TGTGCCAGCTCAGACAGGGCTATGAATGGCTACACCTTC CASSDRAMNGYTF
TRBJ2-2 once TRBD1 TRBV18 TGTGCCAGCGTCCGGGACAGGGGCCCGACCGGGGAGCTGTTTTTT CASVRDRGPTGELFF
TRBJ2-5 . . TRBV4-3 TGCGCCAGCAGCCAAGAGGGTACTACAGAGACCCAGTACTTC CASSQEGTTETQYF
TRBJ2-1 . . TRBV21-1 TGTGCCAGCAGAAGGAGGACAGGGGGCAACCTCTACAATGAGCAGTTCTTC CASRRRTGGNLYNEQFF
TRBJ1-1 . . TRBV7-2 TGTGCCAGCACCCTAGAGGGTCTGAACACTGAAGCTTTCTTT CASTLEGLNTEAFF
TRBJ2-3 . TRBD1 TRBV9 TGTGCCAGCAGCTTAACCACAGGGGTCCTTAGCACAGATACGCAGTATTTT CASSLTTGVLSTDTQYF
TRBJ1-2 . TRBD1 TRBV7-2 TGTGCCAGCAGCTGGACAGGGGTCCCTGGCTATGGCTACACCTTC CASSWTGVPGYGYTF
TRBJ2-3 . . TRBV19 TGTGCCAGTAGTTCACGGGGAAGTCCAGATACGCAGTATTTT CASSSRGSPDTQYF
TRBJ1-6 once TRBD1 TRBV2 TGTGCCAGCATAAAGGACAGGAGCTCCTATAATTCACCCCTCCACTTT CASIKDRSSYNSPLHF
TRBJ1-1 few . TRBV7-3 TGTGCCAGCAGCCAGGGGCAGAACACTGAAGCTTTCTTT CASSQGQNTEAFF
TRBJ2-7 . TRBD1 TRBV5-4 TGTGCCAGCAGCCTCCTAGGACAGGGGACAGCCTACGAGCAGTACTTC CASSLLGQGTAYEQYF
TRBJ1-1 . TRBD1 TRBV5-4 TGTGCCAGCAGTAGGACAGGGGACAGGGTCACTGAAGCTTTCTTT CASSRTGDRVTEAFF